These 21 T cell receptor beta chains originate from one sample sequenced in a study of blood T cells in healthy people across ages. Then a second PCR, running about 7 to 11 cycles, was carried out with a sample-barcoded 5' primer and a J-beta primer mix. TCRdb independently ran MiXCR on the 5' RACE reads; one entry per CDR3 protein. The table has about 680,000 distinct CDR3 sequences, 49% seen once. The sample consisted of blood. These receptors all come from an older woman in good health.

This clonotype has a single count. The chain is built from TRBV9 and TRBJ1-1; D perhaps matches TRBD1 (5 bases). V was clipped by 0 bases and J by 6 bases, with 12 bases between them. The germline V gene has CDR1 SGDLS and CDR2 YYNGEE. This CDR3 contains 14 residues. CDR3 loop: CASSVVQGTAEAFF. CDR3 DNA: TGTGCCAGCAGCGTAGTGCAGGGAACGGCTGAAGCTTTCTTT.

This clonotype appeared many times. This chain joins TRBV29-1 and TRBJ1-2; possible D gene TRBD1, 5 bases. V lost 4 bases, J lost 4 bases, and 10 bases lay in between. CDR3 size: 12 residues. Germline CDR1 reads SQVTM; CDR2 reads ANQGSEA. CDR3 loop: CSVAEGTYGYTF. CDR3 nucleotides: TGCAGCGTTGCGGAGGGGACCTATGGCTACACCTTC.

Many counts were recorded for this clonotype. The chain carries TRBV29-1 and TRBJ2-5; weak D call: TRBD2 (6 bases). The CDR3 runs 12 residues. The germline CDR1 and CDR2 sequences are SQVTM and ANQGSEA. Between the trimmed V and J ends, which lost 3 bases and 4 bases, there was a span of 9 bases. The CDR3 DNA reads as TGCAGCGTTGATCCCGGGGGAGAGACCCAGTACTTC. This sequence encodes CSVDPGGETQYF.

This clonotype was detected a few times. The gene calls are TRBV20-1 and TRBJ2-5; the match to TRBD2 covers 7 bases. The CDR3 extends over 14 amino acids. CDR1 and CDR2 from the germline V gene are DFQATT and SNEGSKA (reference sequence). Trimming at V came to 4 bases and at J to 2 bases, leaving 7 bases not matched to a gene. This CDR3 is CSAIPPAGQETQYF. CDR3 in DNA: TGCAGTGCTATCCCCCCAGCGGGGCAAGAGACCCAGTACTTC.

The chain couples TRBV6-6 to TRBJ2-7, with D unresolved. The length of the CDR3 is 13 residues. CDR1 and CDR2 (germline): MNHNY, SVGAGI (reference sequence). The ends were cut back, 7 bases at V and 1 base at J, with 11 bases in the middle. The CDR3 DNA is TGTGCCAGCAAAGCCGGCCAGTCCTACGAGCAGTACTTC. Protein product: CASKAGQSYEQYF.

The chain recombines TRBV27 with TRBJ2-1; 9 bases line up with TRBD2. The CDR3 contains 16 residues. V trimming: 0 bases; J trimming: 8 bases; junction bases outside the gene matches: 8. Germline CDR1 reads MNHEY; CDR2 reads SMNVEV (reference sequence). In DNA form, the CDR3 reads TGTGCCAGCAGTTTATCCCGCGGGAGGGCCGGCGATGAGCAGTTCTTC. It codes for CASSLSRGRAGDEQFF.

This clonotype was seen repeatedly, ten times or more. The V call is TRBV20-1, the J call TRBJ2-1; 7 bases are shared with TRBD2. There are 14 residues in the CDR3. Germline-derived CDR1 and CDR2 are DFQATT and SNEGSKA (reference sequence). With 6 bases clipped from V and 1 base from J, the junction kept 6 bases outside the gene matches. Written as DNA, the CDR3 is TGCAGTGCCGTAAAGCGGGATTCCTACAATGAGCAGTTCTTC. Protein sequence: CSAVKRDSYNEQFF.

This chain links TRBV12-3 or TRBV12-4 with TRBJ1-2; D uncertain. The CDR3 consists of 15 residues. The ends were cut back, 1 base at V and 4 bases at J, with 13 bases in the middle. CDR3 DNA: TGTGCCAGCAGTTTAGAACCCGGGCACATCTATGGCTACACCTTC. This sequence encodes CASSLEPGHIYGYTF.

The chain employs TRBV9 and TRBJ2-1; the D gene is possibly TRBD1 (5 bases). This CDR3 is built from 13 residues. Germline CDR1 reads SGDLS; CDR2 reads YYNGEE. Trimming stripped 7 bases from V and 7 bases from J, with 15 bases between. The CDR3 loop reads CASGASQWNEQFF. CDR3 DNA sequence: TGTGCCAGCGGGGCCTCCCAGTGGAATGAGCAGTTCTTC.

In the case of this clonotype: One end of the junction varies from germline; a read error may be responsible. The chain has TRBV7-2 and TRBJ2-3; a weak D match, TRBD2 (5 bases). The length of the CDR3 is 15 residues. Germline V gene sequence: CDR1 SGHTA, CDR2 FQGNSA. CDR3 residues: CACSLIGGSTDTQYF. CDR3 nucleotides: TGTGCCTGCAGCTTAATCGGAGGTAGCACAGATACGCAGTATTTT.

The CDR3 coding sequence is TGTGCCAGCAACGGGGGACAGCTCAACTACGAGCAGTACTTC. Protein sequence: CASNGGQLNYEQYF. V usage is TRBV6-1 and J usage is TRBJ2-7; D may be TRBD1 (7 bases). Germline values: CDR1 MNHNS, CDR2 SASEGT. With 7 bases removed from V and 3 bases from J, the gap between germline ends came to 16 bases. The CDR3 is 14 amino acids.

This clonotype has more than one count but fewer than ten. V and J are TRBV6-2 or TRBV6-3 and TRBJ2-7; 14 bases line up with TRBD2. The germline V gene has CDR1 MNHEY and CDR2 SVGEGT. There are 14 residues in the CDR3. V was pared by 4 bases and J by 7 bases, with 3 bases of the junction left unmatched. CDR3 in amino acids: CASSSGLAGVEQYF. CDR3 DNA sequence: TGTGCCAGCAGTTCGGGACTAGCGGGGGTGGAGCAGTACTTC.

The chain carries TRBV12-3 or TRBV12-4 and TRBJ1-2; D is undetermined. V lost 6 bases to trimming and J lost 5 bases, with 19 bases between them. The CDR3 has 15 amino acids. CDR3: CASRPHGDGVYGYTF. CDR3 DNA sequence: TGTGCCAGCAGACCTCACGGGGATGGGGTGTATGGCTACACCTTC.

This clonotype was picked up a small number of times. The rearrangement links TRBV7-2 to TRBJ2-7, with 10 bases fitting TRBD2. Germline lookup yields CDR1 SGHTA and CDR2 FQGNSA. This CDR3 is built from 15 residues. With 1 base clipped from V and 3 bases from J, the junction kept 3 bases outside the gene matches. The CDR3 region has the DNA TGTGCCAGCAGCTTAGGGGTAGCGGGAGGCTACGAGCAGTACTTC. Amino acid sequence: CASSLGVAGGYEQYF.

The chain carries TRBV27 and TRBJ1-5, with D unclear. The germline V and J ends were trimmed by 4 bases and 4 bases, with 14 bases remaining between them. CDR1 is MNHEY and CDR2 is SMNVEV in the germline V gene (reference sequence). This CDR3 region has 15 residues. The CDR3 DNA follows: TGTGCCAGCAGTTATGAGGGCCAGGATAATCAGCCCCAGCATTTT. It is translated as CASSYEGQDNQPQHF.

CDR3 DNA sequence: TGCAGTGCTATGGACAGGCTCACAGATACGCAGTATTTT. It codes for CSAMDRLTDTQYF. This chain uses TRBV20-1 with TRBJ2-3; 7 positions agree with TRBD1. The V gene end was trimmed by 4 bases and the J gene end by 2 bases; junction bases not matched to a gene: 3. The germline V gene has CDR1 DFQATT and CDR2 SNEGSKA (reference sequence). This CDR3 comprises 13 residues.

This clonotype was seen only a few times. The V gene is TRBV10-3, the J gene TRBJ1-5; D unclear. Germline values: CDR1 ENHRY, CDR2 SYGVKD. The CDR3 spans 14 residues. V lost 5 bases, J lost 5 bases, and 13 bases lay in between. The CDR3 coding sequence is TGTGCCATCAGTCCCTCGGACTTTGATCAGCCCCAGCATTTT. Residues: CAISPSDFDQPQHF.

Only one count was recorded for this clonotype. This chain connects TRBV4-2 to TRBJ1-1; D not resolved. Trimming took 0 bases from V and 5 from J, leaving 7 bases between them. This CDR3 is built from 13 residues. CDR1 and CDR2 from the germline V gene are LGHNA and YNFKEQ. In DNA, the CDR3 is TGTGCCAGCAGCCAAGAAGGGTTGACTGAAGCTTTCTTT. It encodes CASSQEGLTEAFF.

This sequence joins TRBV29-1 and TRBJ2-3, with 10 nucleotides matching TRBD1. The CDR3 covers 13 residues. V was pared by 7 bases and J by 4 bases, with 5 bases of the junction left unmatched. CDR1 and CDR2 (germline): SQVTM, ANQGSEA. CDR3 bases: TGCAGCGAACTGACAGGGGGCTCAGATACGCAGTATTTT. It translates to CSELTGGSDTQYF.

The V gene is TRBV27, the J gene TRBJ1-2, with D possibly TRBD1 on 6 matching bases. The CDR3 is 13 residues long. V lost 2 bases and J 8 bases, leaving 12 bases between the germline ends. Germline values: CDR1 MNHEY, CDR2 SMNVEV (reference sequence). CDR3 sequence reads: CASSLQGPGGYTF. The CDR3 bases are TGTGCCAGCAGTTTACAGGGGCCCGGGGGCTACACCTTC.

The rearrangement links TRBV4-3 to TRBJ2-1; 7 bases are a match to TRBD2. Germline CDR1 LGHNA, CDR2 YSLEER. CDR3 length equals 14 residues. Trimming cost V 2 bases and J 10 bases; bases outside gene matches: 8. The CDR3 DNA follows: TGCGCCAGCAGCCAAATCGGGAGGCTGGAGGAGCAGTTCTTC. Translation gives CASSQIGRLEEQFF.